These T cell receptor beta chains were read from a single sample in a study of lymphopenia after photon versus proton radiotherapy. Data came from immunoSEQ multiplex PCR; TCRdb stores just in-frame clones and leaves some out. The table includes tens of thousands of clones, around 83% detected once. The sequences come from peripheral blood, collected from a patient treated with photon-based radiotherapy. Source of these receptors: a man aged 50 to 59 with gastric cancer. Both conserved end residues are part of each CDR3. The D gene is left open where the match is weak. The size field is filled for only some rows; it gives once, few, many or a size class.

CDR3aa,CDR3nt,abundance,d_gene,v_gene,j_gene
CASSTTRSTDTQYF,TGTGCCAGCTCAACCACGAGGAGCACAGATACGCAGTATTTT,-,-,TRBV18,TRBJ2-3
CAWRRRDGGEKLFF,TGTGCCTGGAGAAGAAGGGATGGGGGTGAAAAACTGTTTTTT,-,-,TRBV30,TRBJ1-4
CASSYSGAYEQYF,TGTGCCAGTAGCTACTCAGGAGCCTACGAGCAGTACTTC,-,-,TRBV19,TRBJ2-7
CSVGAGGETQYF,TGCAGCGTGGGAGCGGGGGGGGAGACCCAGTACTTC,-,TRBD2,TRBV29-1,TRBJ2-5
CASSPLGQTKYEQYF,TGTGCCAGCAGCCCCCTGGGACAGACTAAATACGAGCAGTACTTC,-,TRBD1,TRBV4-2,TRBJ2-7
CASSYGQGAFF,TGTGCCAGCAGTTACGGTCAGGGAGCTTTCTTT,once,-,TRBV6-6,TRBJ1-1
CASSSRVFQETQYF,TGTGCCAGCAGCTCGAGGGTATTCCAAGAGACCCAGTACTTC,-,-,TRBV7-2,TRBJ2-5
CASTKLAGVSYEQYF,TGCGCCAGTACAAAGCTAGCGGGAGTGTCCTACGAGCAGTACTTC,-,TRBD2,TRBV5-1,TRBJ2-7
CATRGGTGLNTEAFF,TGTGCCACCAGAGGGGGAACAGGGCTGAACACTGAAGCTTTCTTT,-,-,TRBV15,TRBJ1-1
CASSQTGWNTEAFF,TGTGCCAGCAGCCAAACAGGGTGGAACACTGAAGCTTTCTTT,many,-,TRBV4-2,TRBJ1-1
CASSYTGQSSGNTIYF,TGTGCCAGCAGCTACACGGGACAGTCCTCTGGAAACACCATATATTTT,few,TRBD1,TRBV7-9,TRBJ1-3
CASSGGETQYF,TGTGCCAGCAGCGGGGGGGAGACCCAGTACTTC,-,-,TRBV5-4,TRBJ2-5
CASSSKATGNTGELFF,TGTGCCAGCAGCTCGAAAGCGACAGGGAACACCGGGGAGCTGTTTTTT,-,-,TRBV7-3,TRBJ2-2
CASSSSGSGQETQYF,TGTGCCAGCAGCTCTAGCGGGAGCGGCCAAGAGACCCAGTACTTC,few,TRBD2,TRBV7-2,TRBJ2-5
CASSVWAGTNQQETQYF,TGTGCCAGCAGCGTTTGGGCGGGGACTAACCAGCAAGAGACCCAGTACTTC,-,TRBD2,TRBV7-3,TRBJ2-5
CASSLGDRVHEQYF,TGTGCCAGCAGTTTGGGTGACAGGGTTCACGAGCAGTACTTC,-,TRBD1,TRBV28,TRBJ2-7
CSARDDRGQYF,TGCAGTGCTAGAGATGACAGGGGCCAGTATTTT,once,TRBD1,TRBV20-1,TRBJ2-3
CATSSTRTPTDTQYF,TGTGCCACCAGCAGCACCCGGACCCCGACAGATACGCAGTATTTT,-,-,TRBV15,TRBJ2-3
CASSHRDGYGYTF,TGTGCCAGCAGTCACCGGGACGGCTATGGCTACACCTTC,many,-,TRBV5-4,TRBJ1-2
CASSWTRESDTQYF,TGTGCCAGTAGTTGGACGCGGGAATCAGATACGCAGTATTTT,-,-,TRBV19,TRBJ2-3
CASSLNGVPNEKLFF,TGCGCCAGCAGCTTGAATGGGGTCCCTAATGAAAAACTGTTTTTT,-,-,TRBV5-1,TRBJ1-4
CASSPGGQSTEAFF,TGTGCCAGCAGCCCGGGGGGGCAGAGCACTGAAGCTTTCTTT,-,-,TRBV7-2,TRBJ1-1
CASSEARLAGVSSQFF,TGTGCCAGCAGTGAAGCGAGACTAGCGGGAGTTAGTTCGCAGTTCTTC,-,TRBD2,TRBV6-1,TRBJ2-1